The 21 T cell receptor beta chains below come from one sample, sequenced in a study of CD8 T cells in ankylosing spondylitis. Study-wide results and caveats: Several highly homologous variants made up a TCR beta motif that seemed to typify ankylosing spondylitis blood.

Via MiXCR, TCRdb re-called the 5' RACE reads, giving one row per CDR3 protein. Found here are a few hundred thousand distinct CDR3 sequences, approximately 11% of them singletons; the top ten hold under 7.5%. Which antigens these TCRs recognize remains unknown. Sequencing was carried out using blood, either unsorted or a sorted T cell fraction (not recorded which). The receptors were sampled from a male donor with ankylosing spondylitis.

The chain joins TRBV7-2 to TRBJ2-2, with 8 bases lining up with TRBD1. The junction had 8 bases not matched to a gene; V was cut back by 4 bases and J by 7 bases. Germline loops: CDR1 SGHTA, CDR2 FQGNSA. This CDR3 comprises 15 residues. CDR3 DNA: TGTGCCAGCAGCTCTCAGGGGGCGCCTGTCGGGGAGCTGTTTTTT. Its protein is CASSSQGAPVGELFF.

This clonotype was seen a few times. The chain has TRBV10-3 and TRBJ2-1; TRBD2 agrees at 10 bases. The CDR3 spans 15 residues. Germline V gene sequence: CDR1 ENHRY, CDR2 SYGVKD. Losses at the gene ends were 4 bases for V and 7 bases for J; bases not matched to a gene: 7. The CDR3 bases are TGTGCCATCAGTGGGGCTAGCGGGAGATCGAATGAGCAGTTCTTC. This codes for CAISGASGRSNEQFF.

This clonotype showed up many times. This chain links TRBV12-3 or TRBV12-4 with TRBJ2-2, with unresolved D. The CDR3 loop spans 13 amino acids. Between the trimmed V and J ends, which lost 1 base and 5 bases, there was a span of 5 bases. The CDR3 loop reads CASSLGLTGELFF. The CDR3 DNA reads TGTGCCAGCAGTTTAGGGTTAACCGGGGAGCTGTTTTTT.

The chain joins TRBV7-8 to TRBJ2-4; no clear D. V was trimmed by 1 base and J by 0 bases, leaving 13 bases between them. The CDR3 extends over 17 amino acids. The germline V gene has CDR1 SGHVS and CDR2 FQNEAQ. The CDR3 here is CASSLGALRVAKNIQYF. The CDR3 region has the DNA TGTGCCAGCAGCTTAGGAGCCCTCCGGGTAGCCAAAAACATTCAGTACTTC.

This clonotype has a handful of counts. V and J are TRBV6-5 and TRBJ2-1; D may be TRBD2 (5 bases). CDR3 length: 15 residues. Per the germline V gene, CDR1 is MNHEY and CDR2 is SVGAGI. The V end lost 0 bases, the J end lost 6 bases, and 12 bases lay between the germline ends. The CDR3 DNA reads TGTGCCAGCAGTTACTCGAGTCGCAGCGGCAATGAGCAGTTCTTC. Translated, it gives CASSYSSRSGNEQFF.

This clonotype was picked up a small number of times. The chain uses TRBV30 and TRBJ1-4; D ambiguous. CDR1 is GTSNPN and CDR2 is SVGIG in the germline V gene (reference sequence). This CDR3 comprises 13 residues. Trimming stripped 1 base from V and 7 bases from J, with 10 bases between. The CDR3, as DNA: TGTGCCTGGAGTGGGCGTCTGGTTGAAAAACTGTTTTTT. This codes for CAWSGRLVEKLFF.

This clonotype has a handful of counts. V is TRBV29-1 and J is TRBJ2-7, with D perhaps matching TRBD1 (6 bases). The V and J ends lost 6 bases and 0 bases respectively, with 15 bases between them. This CDR3 contains 14 residues. Per the germline V gene, CDR1 is SQVTM and CDR2 is ANQGSEA. The CDR3 loop is CSVMRNRASYEQYF. CDR3 in DNA: TGCAGCGTCATGAGGAACAGGGCCTCCTACGAGCAGTACTTC.

This clonotype was seen more than once but under ten times. The chain is built from TRBV2 and TRBJ1-2; D call uncertain. The CDR3 length is 15 residues. Trimming cost V 0 bases and J 2 bases, with 10 bases left between them. CDR1 and CDR2 (germline): SNHLY, FYNNEI. CDR3 in amino acids: CASSEAHLPNYGYTF. CDR3 nucleotides: TGTGCCAGCAGTGAAGCGCATTTACCAAACTATGGCTACACCTTC.

CDR3 coding DNA: TGTGCTAGTGGTTTGCCTAGCGGGAGGATAGAGTACCAAGAGACCCAGTACTTC. Its translation: CASGLPSGRIEYQETQYF. The chain employs TRBV12-5 and TRBJ2-5; 11 bases line up with TRBD2. Trimming cost V 2 bases and J 0 bases; bases outside gene matches: 8. This CDR3 region has 18 residues. CDR1 is LGHNT and CDR2 is FRNRAP in the germline V gene.

This clonotype was seen a few times. The genes are TRBV5-6 and TRBJ1-5; no reliable D call. Germline CDR1 reads SGHDT; CDR2 reads YYEEEE. Trimming stripped 2 bases from V and 7 bases from J, with 13 bases between. This CDR3 contains 14 residues. Written as DNA, the CDR3 is TGTGCCAGCAGCTTCTGGGGTTACGGGCAGCCCCAGCATTTT. Its protein product is CASSFWGYGQPQHF.

This clonotype was seen more than once but under ten times. The CDR3: CASSSGLISSYNEQFF. For the CDR3, the DNA is TGTGCCAGCAGCTCGGGACTAATCAGCTCCTACAATGAGCAGTTCTTC. The V call is TRBV7-9, the J call TRBJ2-1, with 7 bases that match TRBD2. The ends lost 4 bases at V and 0 bases at J; junction bases unmatched: 6. The CDR3 sequence is 16 residues long. Germline V CDR1 and CDR2: SEHNR, FQNEAQ (reference sequence).

The rearrangement joins TRBV11-2 to TRBJ2-7; D ambiguous. Germline lookup yields CDR1 SGHAT and CDR2 FQNNGV. This CDR3 comprises 14 residues. Trimming shortened V by 2 bases and J by 1 base, and 9 bases separated the two germline ends. CDR3 DNA: TGTGCCAGCAGCTTACTGCGTGGGTCCTACGAGCAGTACTTC. Translation: CASSLLRGSYEQYF.

The gene calls are TRBV18 and TRBJ1-1; TRBD1 might be the D (5 bases). In germline, CDR1 is KGHSH, CDR2 LQKENI. V lost 6 bases to trimming and J lost 3 bases, with 20 bases between them. CDR3 length equals 16 residues. The CDR3 loop is CASSRVWGEGYTEAFF. The CDR3 coding sequence is TGTGCCAGCTCTCGCGTGTGGGGCGAGGGGTACACTGAAGCTTTCTTT.

This clonotype was counted ten times or more. This chain joins TRBV24-1 and TRBJ2-1; TRBD2 matches at 8 bases. The J segment lost 5 bases and the V segment lost 9 bases, leaving 5 bases of the junction unmatched. CDR3 length equals 13 residues. Germline V gene data show CDR1 as KGHDR and CDR2 as SFDVKD. CDR3 nucleotides: TGTGCCACCGGGACTAGTGTTGACAATGAGCAGTTCTTC. This encodes CATGTSVDNEQFF.

This clonotype was seen a handful of times. The chain combines TRBV2 with TRBJ2-3, with 10 nucleotides matching TRBD2. CDR3 size: 15 residues. The V gene's germline CDR1 is SNHLY and CDR2 FYNNEI. V dropped 2 bases and J dropped 4; count of bases not matched to a gene: 3. The CDR3 here is CASSERLAGADTQYF. The CDR3 DNA sequence: TGTGCCAGCAGTGAACGCCTAGCGGGAGCAGATACGCAGTATTTT.

This clonotype came up a few times. V usage is TRBV5-5 and J usage is TRBJ2-2; 11 bases match TRBD2. V lost 0 bases and J lost 2; bases outside the gene matches: 6. The CDR3 is 18 residues long. Germline V gene lookup returns CDR1 SGHKS and CDR2 YYEKEE (reference sequence). The CDR3 region is CASSLGLAGGINTGELFF. In DNA, the CDR3 is TGTGCCAGCAGCTTGGGGCTAGCGGGAGGCATAAACACCGGGGAGCTGTTTTTT.

V and J are TRBV29-1 and TRBJ1-3, with D possibly matching TRBD1 (6 bases). Trimming left V 4 bases short and J 0 bases short, with 13 bases between. Germline V CDR1 and CDR2: SQVTM, ANQGSEA. The CDR3 covers 15 residues. CDR3 in DNA: TGCAGCGTTGTAACAGGGCAGCCCTCTGGAAACACCATATATTTT. This gives the protein CSVVTGQPSGNTIYF.

This clonotype was seen a few times. J is TRBJ2-5 and V is TRBV29-1, with D possibly TRBD1 on 5 matching bases. V gave up 2 bases and J gave up 2 bases, with 9 bases separating them. The CDR3 is made up of 13 amino acids. The germline V gene has CDR1 SQVTM and CDR2 ANQGSEA. Written as DNA, the CDR3 is TGCAGCGTTGAACTGGACACACAAGAGACCCAGTACTTC. It translates to CSVELDTQETQYF.

This clonotype was recorded a few times. The chain links TRBV27 to TRBJ2-1, with D uncertain. CDR3 length equals 16 residues. V was pared by 6 bases and J by 2 bases, with 17 bases between. Germline CDR1 is MNHEY and CDR2 is SMNVEV (reference sequence). CDR3 region: CASSTLSGRAYNEQFF. The CDR3 region has the DNA TGTGCCAGCAGCACCCTATCTGGGCGAGCCTACAATGAGCAGTTCTTC.

This clonotype was observed a few times. The chain recombines TRBV12-3 or TRBV12-4 with TRBJ2-3; D is possibly TRBD2 (7 bases). The CDR3 covers 15 residues. V was cut by 0 bases and J by 5 bases, with 12 bases left in between. Here the CDR3 DNA reads TGTGCCAGCAGTTTAGCGGGAGGGGGAGGAGATACGCAGTATTTT. Translated, it gives CASSLAGGGGDTQYF.

This clonotype occurred many times. The chain joins TRBV7-9 to TRBJ2-1; D is unclear. The CDR3 covers 9 residues. V lost 6 bases and J lost 9, with 3 bases in between. Looked up from germline, CDR1 is SEHNR and CDR2 is FQNEAQ (reference sequence). Here the CDR3 DNA reads TGTGCCAGCAGTGTTGAGCAGTTCTTC. This sequence encodes CASSVEQFF. The full variable domain, rest sourced from reference TRBV7-9 and TRBJ2-1, is DTGVSQNPRHKITKRGQNVTFRCDPISEHNRLYWYRQTLGQGPEFLTYFQNEAQLEKSRLLSDRFSAERPKGSFSTLEIQRTEQGDSAMYLCASSVEQFFGPGTRLTVL.